The 23 T cell receptor beta chains listed next were all sequenced from one sample in a study of blood T cells in healthy people across ages. For the second PCR, which ran for about 6 to 12 cycles, a sample-barcoded 5' primer and a J-beta primer mix were used. TCRdb re-called the 5' RACE reads through MiXCR, storing one row per CDR3 protein. The profile shows fewer than 650,000 distinct CDR3 sequences, about 29% of them singletons. A further study also used this sample, focusing on T cells of mothers and their children.

Material for sequencing was blood. The source is a boy between 2 and 15 years old in good health.

A few counts support this clonotype. The chain carries TRBV7-2 and TRBJ2-7, with a weak D call TRBD2 (7 bases). The germline gives CDR1 SGHTA, CDR2 FQGNSA. Trimming shortened V by 1 base and J by 7 bases, and 14 bases separated the two germline ends. The CDR3 spans 14 residues. CDR3 in DNA: TGTGCCAGCAGCTTAGAAGCGGGACAATGGGAGCAGTACTTC. Translated: CASSLEAGQWEQYF.

The chain is built from TRBV27 and TRBJ2-5; the D gene is possibly TRBD2 (5 bases). The last part of the DNA fits TRBJ2-1 better; the J call may be wrong. This CDR3 spans 14 amino acids. In germline, CDR1 is MNHEY, CDR2 SMNVEV (reference sequence). The CDR3 DNA follows: TGTGCCAGCAGTTTCCCCGGACTTTACAATGAGCAGTTCTTC. Protein sequence: CASSFPGLYNEQFF.

This clonotype was detected only a few times. V is TRBV20-1 and J is TRBJ2-1; 11 nucleotides match TRBD2. Germline CDR1 is DFQATT and CDR2 is SNEGSKA (reference sequence). The CDR3 sequence is 12 residues long. For the CDR3, the DNA is TGCAGCCAGACTAGCGGGGACAATGAGCAGTTCTTC. Translating it yields CSQTSGDNEQFF.

For the CDR3, the DNA is TGTGCCAGCAGTTCGTGGTGGCGCACGCCAGGAAACACCATATATTTT. Amino acids: CASSSWWRTPGNTIYF. This chain uses TRBV6-5 with TRBJ1-3; D is unresolved. CDR3 length: 16 amino acids. V dropped 4 bases and J dropped 4 bases, with 17 bases sitting between them. CDR1 and CDR2 from the germline V gene are MNHEY and SVGAGI.

V and J are TRBV7-2 and TRBJ2-5, with a possible D match to TRBD2 (6 bases). The DNA end lines up better with TRBJ2-7; the J call may be wrong. The CDR3 totals 14 residues. The germline CDR1 and CDR2 sequences are SGHTA and FQGNSA. The CDR3 sequence is CASSLSGYLYEQYF. The CDR3 bases are TGTGCCAGCAGCCTTAGCGGATACCTTTACGAGCAGTACTTC.

This clonotype was detected only a few times. In DNA, the CDR3 is TGCGCCAGCAGCCTAGCCGGGACAGGGGGCCTGGTCACAGATACGCAGTATTTT. It is translated as CASSLAGTGGLVTDTQYF. The rearrangement joins TRBV5-1 to TRBJ2-3, with TRBD1 matching over 12 bases. There are 18 residues in the CDR3. CDR1 and CDR2 (germline): SGHRS, YFSETQ. With V trimmed by 4 bases and J by 2 bases, 11 bases remained unmatched.

The chain is built from TRBV10-3 and TRBJ2-1; no definite D call. This CDR3 comprises 16 residues. Trimming removed 4 bases at V and 0 bases at J, with 13 bases between. The germline gives CDR1 ENHRY, CDR2 SYGVKD. The CDR3 here is CAISANGLSSYNEQFF. The CDR3 DNA reads as TGTGCCATCAGTGCGAATGGGCTGAGCTCCTACAATGAGCAGTTCTTC.

This clonotype was observed a few times. The gene calls are TRBV15 and TRBJ1-4; 10 bases agree with TRBD1. The CDR3 has 16 residues. The J segment lost 4 bases and the V segment lost 2 bases, leaving 4 bases of the junction unmatched. CDR1 LNHNV and CDR2 YYDKDF come from the germline V gene (reference sequence). Here the CDR3 DNA reads TGTGCCACCAGCAGACACAGGACAGGGGGTAATGAAAAACTGTTTTTT. It encodes CATSRHRTGGNEKLFF.

CDR3 DNA: TGTGCCAGCAGTTTAAGCCCTACAGGGAACAATGAGCAGTTCTTC. It codes for CASSLSPTGNNEQFF. This chain uses TRBV12-3 or TRBV12-4 with TRBJ2-1; maybe TRBD1 (6 bases). The V end lost 2 bases, the J end lost 5 bases, and 13 bases lay between the germline ends. The CDR3 length is 15 residues.

This clonotype was observed a handful of times. The J gene is TRBJ2-5, the V gene TRBV6-1, with D possibly matching TRBD1 (5 bases). V lost 5 bases and J lost 2, with 15 bases in between. Germline CDR1 is MNHNS and CDR2 is SASEGT. The CDR3 has 15 residues. The CDR3 coding sequence is TGTGCCAGCAGTAAACAGGTCTTCGGGCAAGAGACCCAGTACTTC. Translation gives CASSKQVFGQETQYF.

In this sample, this clonotype turned up a few times. The chain links TRBV10-3 to TRBJ2-7; TRBD1 matches 8 bases. Trimming removed 7 bases from V and 4 bases from J; junction bases left unmatched: 9. There are 14 residues in the CDR3. Germline-derived CDR1 and CDR2 are ENHRY and SYGVKD. The CDR3 DNA sequence: TGTGCCATCAACTCGGACAGGGATGGGTACGAGCAGTACTTC. Amino acids: CAINSDRDGYEQYF.

The V and J genes are TRBV29-1 and TRBJ1-1, with D maybe TRBD1 (5 bases). V lost 3 bases, J lost 7 bases, and 12 bases lay in between. This CDR3 spans 12 amino acids. The germline V gene has CDR1 SQVTM and CDR2 ANQGSEA. The CDR3 protein is CSVEGHIIEAFF. The DNA for the CDR3 is TGCAGCGTTGAGGGGCACATCATTGAAGCTTTCTTT.

This chain links TRBV12-3 or TRBV12-4 with TRBJ2-1; the D gene is possibly TRBD2 (5 bases). Trimming took 6 bases from V and 0 from J, leaving 12 bases between them. This CDR3 is 15 amino acids long. The CDR3 DNA sequence: TGTGCCAGCAGCCCCGGGGTTAACTCCTACAATGAGCAGTTCTTC. Protein product: CASSPGVNSYNEQFF.

Only a few counts were recorded for this clonotype. V and J are TRBV4-2 and TRBJ2-7; unclear D gene. From germline, CDR1 is LGHNA and CDR2 YNFKEQ. V was trimmed by 0 bases and J by 3 bases, leaving 6 bases between them. The CDR3 sequence is 13 residues long. CDR3 sequence (DNA): TGTGCCAGCAGCCAAGACGACGTCTACGAGCAGTACTTC. This translates into CASSQDDVYEQYF.

The chain has TRBV7-9 and TRBJ1-1; D possibly corresponds to TRBD1 (6 bases). The CDR3 is made up of 16 amino acids. Trimming removed 0 bases from V and 11 bases from J, with 22 bases in between. Per germline, CDR1 SEHNR and CDR2 FQNEAQ (reference sequence). CDR3 in amino acids: CASSLAGGGGNGGAFF. CDR3 in DNA: TGTGCCAGCAGCTTAGCAGGGGGGGGAGGGAACGGAGGCGCTTTCTTT.

In its sample, this clonotype was seen a few times. The V call is TRBV29-1, the J call TRBJ2-7, with D perhaps matching TRBD1 (5 bases). CDR3 length: 11 residues. Germline CDR1 SQVTM, CDR2 ANQGSEA. Trimming pared 2 bases from V and 3 bases from J, leaving 5 bases between. The CDR3 reads CSVERGYEQYF. The CDR3 bases are TGCAGCGTTGAAAGGGGCTACGAGCAGTACTTC.

The chain employs TRBV7-9 and TRBJ2-7; TRBD1 is a possible D gene (6 bases). The V gene's germline CDR1 is SEHNR and CDR2 FQNEAQ (reference sequence). The CDR3 totals 12 residues. Trimming took off 11 bases at V and 2 bases at J, with 13 bases between the two ends. The CDR3 DNA reads TGTGCCGGGGGAACAGGGACCTACGAGCAGTACTTC. Translated: CAGGTGTYEQYF. Filled out from reference TRBV7-9 and TRBJ2-7, the complete variable domain reads DTGVSQNPRHKITKRGQNVTFRCDPISEHNRLYWYRQTLGQGPEFLTYFQNEAQLEKSRLLSDRFSAERPKGSFSTLEIQRTEQGDSAMYLCAGGTGTYEQYFGPGTRLTVT.

This clonotype has only a few counts. The chain recombines TRBV2 with TRBJ1-2; 9 bases match TRBD1. CDR1 and CDR2 from the germline V gene are SNHLY and FYNNEI. The CDR3 spans 15 residues. V trimming: 4 bases; J trimming: 7 bases; junction bases outside the gene matches: 10. The chain's CDR3 is CASSVGHRGQVGYTF. In DNA, the CDR3 is TGTGCCAGCAGTGTGGGGCACAGGGGGCAAGTTGGCTACACCTTC. Supplemented by reference TRBV2 and TRBJ1-2, the full variable domain reads EPEVTQTPSHQVTQMGQEVILRCVPISNHLYFYWYRQILGQKVEFLVSFYNNEISEKSEIFDDQFSVERPDGSNFTLKIRSTKLEDSAMYFCASSVGHRGQVGYTFGSGTRLTVV.

This clonotype has only a few counts. This sequence joins TRBV24-1 and TRBJ2-1; TRBD2 matches 8 bases. This CDR3 is built from 14 residues. Germline values: CDR1 KGHDR, CDR2 SFDVKD. J was trimmed by 7 bases and V by 5 bases; bases with no gene match: 6. The DNA for the CDR3 is TGTGCCACCAGTGGCGGGGGGTGGGAAAATGAGCAGTTCTTC. Its translation: CATSGGGWENEQFF.

CDR3 nucleotides: TGTGCCAGCAGAACTAGCGGGGGGGCCAATGAGCAGTTCTTC. Amino acid sequence: CASRTSGGANEQFF. The chain combines TRBV11-2 with TRBJ2-1; 13 bases agree with TRBD2. Germline lookup yields CDR1 SGHAT and CDR2 FQNNGV. With V trimmed by 6 bases and J by 6 bases, 2 bases remained unmatched. The length of the CDR3 is 14 residues.

The chain combines TRBV5-1 with TRBJ1-1; tentative D call: TRBD1 (6 bases). V lost 4 bases, J lost 3 bases, and 10 bases lay in between. CDR3 length equals 13 residues. Germline-derived CDR1 and CDR2 are SGHRS and YFSETQ. The DNA for the CDR3 is TGCGCCAGCAGCAGTCGACAGGACACTGAAGCTTTCTTT. Its protein is CASSSRQDTEAFF.

This clonotype has just a few counts. The chain combines TRBV2 with TRBJ1-4; D not resolved. Germline lookup yields CDR1 SNHLY and CDR2 FYNNEI. V was trimmed by 1 base and J by 2 bases, leaving 8 bases between them. CDR3 size: 15 residues. The CDR3 region has the DNA TGTGCCAGCAGTGAAGTGGGAGACACTAATGAAAAACTGTTTTTT. This gives the protein CASSEVGDTNEKLFF. The full variable domain, completed using reference TRBV2 and TRBJ1-4, is EPEVTQTPSHQVTQMGQEVILRCVPISNHLYFYWYRQILGQKVEFLVSFYNNEISEKSEIFDDQFSVERPDGSNFTLKIRSTKLEDSAMYFCASSEVGDTNEKLFFGSGTQLSVL.

This rearrangement joins TRBV10-3 to TRBJ2-7, with 7 bases aligning to TRBD1. This CDR3 has 14 residues. Trimming cost V 4 bases and J 3 bases; bases outside gene matches: 6. In germline, CDR1 is ENHRY, CDR2 SYGVKD. The DNA of the CDR3 is TGTGCCATCAGTGTAGGCTACAGGGGCTACGAGCAGTACTTC. Its translation is CAISVGYRGYEQYF.